This T cell receptor beta chain was documented in a study of radiotherapy plus CTLA-4 blockade in lung cancer. Study-wide context: Objective response was observed in roughly a sixth of patients, and disease control in 31%.

Germline assignment: CDR1 MNHEY and CDR2 SMNVEV (reference sequence). The V end lost 5 bases, the J end lost 12 bases, and 11 bases lay between the germline ends. The CDR3 has 11 residues. Sequenced by immunoSEQ multiplex PCR; TCRdb stores in-frame clones only, minus some. The sample holds approximately 39,000 clones, around 70% seen once. V is TRBV27 and J is TRBJ2-1; D perhaps matches TRBD2 (6 bases). Material: peripheral blood, obtained from a patient treated with radiotherapy plus ipilimumab. The source of this sequence is a human donor with non-small cell lung cancer who had stable disease on radiotherapy plus ipilimumab. CDR3 nucleotides: TGTGCCAGCAGTAGTCGGGGAGGGCAGTTCTTC. As protein: CASSSRGGQFF.